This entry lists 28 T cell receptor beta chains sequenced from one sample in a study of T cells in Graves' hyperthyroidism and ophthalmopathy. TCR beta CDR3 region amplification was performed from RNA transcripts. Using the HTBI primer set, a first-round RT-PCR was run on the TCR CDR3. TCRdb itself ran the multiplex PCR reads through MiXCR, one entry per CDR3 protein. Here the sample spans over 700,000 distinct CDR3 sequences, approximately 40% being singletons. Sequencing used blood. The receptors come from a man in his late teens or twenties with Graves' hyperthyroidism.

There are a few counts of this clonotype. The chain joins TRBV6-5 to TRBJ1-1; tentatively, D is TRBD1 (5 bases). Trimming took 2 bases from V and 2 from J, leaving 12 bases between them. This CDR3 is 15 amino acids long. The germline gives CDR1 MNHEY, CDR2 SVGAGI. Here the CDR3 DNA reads TGTGCCAGCAGTTACGGGGGAAGTCCCAACACTGAAGCTTTCTTT. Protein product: CASSYGGSPNTEAFF.

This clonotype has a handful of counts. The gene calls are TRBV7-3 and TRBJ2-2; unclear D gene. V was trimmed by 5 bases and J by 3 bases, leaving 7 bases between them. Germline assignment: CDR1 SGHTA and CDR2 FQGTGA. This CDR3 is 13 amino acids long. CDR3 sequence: CASSPSDTGELFF. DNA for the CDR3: TGTGCCAGCAGCCCGTCGGACACCGGGGAGCTGTTTTTT.

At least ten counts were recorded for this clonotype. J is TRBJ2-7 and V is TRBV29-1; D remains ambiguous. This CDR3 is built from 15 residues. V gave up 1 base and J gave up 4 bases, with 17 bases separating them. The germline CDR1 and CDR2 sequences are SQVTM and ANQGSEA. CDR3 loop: CSVEVPLGHGYEQYF. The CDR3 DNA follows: TGCAGCGTTGAAGTCCCCCTCGGGCACGGATACGAGCAGTACTTC.

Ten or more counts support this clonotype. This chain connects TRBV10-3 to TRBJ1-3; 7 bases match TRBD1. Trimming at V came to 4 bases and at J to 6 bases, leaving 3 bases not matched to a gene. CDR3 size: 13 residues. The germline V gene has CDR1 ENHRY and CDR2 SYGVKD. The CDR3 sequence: CAISAQGENTIYF. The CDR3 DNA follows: TGTGCCATCAGTGCTCAGGGGGAAAACACCATATATTTT.

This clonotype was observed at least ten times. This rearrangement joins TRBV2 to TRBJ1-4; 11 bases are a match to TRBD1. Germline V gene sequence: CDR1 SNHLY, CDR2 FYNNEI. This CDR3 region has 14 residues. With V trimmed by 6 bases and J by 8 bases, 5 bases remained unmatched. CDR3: CASRRTGGVEKLFF. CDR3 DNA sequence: TGTGCCAGCAGGAGGACAGGGGGCGTAGAAAAACTGTTTTTT.

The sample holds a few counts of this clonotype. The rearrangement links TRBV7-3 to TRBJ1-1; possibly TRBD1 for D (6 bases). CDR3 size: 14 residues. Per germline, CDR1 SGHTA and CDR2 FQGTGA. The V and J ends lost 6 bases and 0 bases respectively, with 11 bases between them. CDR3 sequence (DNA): TGTGCCAGCAGTCCTCACAGGGTGAACACTGAAGCTTTCTTT. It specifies CASSPHRVNTEAFF.

The CDR3 DNA reads as TGTGCCAGCAGCTTAGCGATGGGGGGGAATGAAAAACTGTTTTTT. Translated: CASSLAMGGNEKLFF. The chain is built from TRBV7-9 and TRBJ1-4; possibly TRBD1 for D (5 bases). V lost 0 bases and J lost 5, with 10 bases in between. The CDR3 totals 15 residues. The germline CDR1 and CDR2 sequences are SEHNR and FQNEAQ (reference sequence).

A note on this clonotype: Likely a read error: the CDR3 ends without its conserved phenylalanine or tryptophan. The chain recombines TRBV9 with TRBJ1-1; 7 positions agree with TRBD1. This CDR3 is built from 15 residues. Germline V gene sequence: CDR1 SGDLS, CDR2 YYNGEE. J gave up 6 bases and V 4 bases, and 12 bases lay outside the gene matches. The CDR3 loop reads CASSPSTGVRSEAFL. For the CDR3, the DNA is TGTGCCAGCAGCCCGTCCACAGGGGTCAGGTCTGAAGCTTTCCTT.

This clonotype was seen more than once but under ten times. Written as DNA, the CDR3 is TGTGCCAGCAGTGAACGAGTGTGGGGAAACACTGAAGCTTTCTTT. Protein product: CASSERVWGNTEAFF. The chain carries TRBV6-5 and TRBJ1-1; D not resolved. Germline values: CDR1 MNHEY, CDR2 SVGAGI. V lost 5 bases and J 2 bases, leaving 15 bases between the germline ends. The CDR3 has 15 residues.

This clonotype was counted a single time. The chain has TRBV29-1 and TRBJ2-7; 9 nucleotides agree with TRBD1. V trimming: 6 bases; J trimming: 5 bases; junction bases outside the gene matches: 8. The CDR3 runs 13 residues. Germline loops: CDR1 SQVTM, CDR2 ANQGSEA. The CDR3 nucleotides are TGCAGCGTAGGGGGGACAGGGCGGCACGAGCAGTACTTC. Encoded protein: CSVGGTGRHEQYF.

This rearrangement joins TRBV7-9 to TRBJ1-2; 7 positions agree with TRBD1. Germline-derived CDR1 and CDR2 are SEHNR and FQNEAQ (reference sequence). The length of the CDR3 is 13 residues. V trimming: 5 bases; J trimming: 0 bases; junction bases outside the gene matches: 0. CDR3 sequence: CASSQGANYGYTF. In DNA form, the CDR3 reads TGTGCCAGCAGCCAGGGGGCTAACTATGGCTACACCTTC.

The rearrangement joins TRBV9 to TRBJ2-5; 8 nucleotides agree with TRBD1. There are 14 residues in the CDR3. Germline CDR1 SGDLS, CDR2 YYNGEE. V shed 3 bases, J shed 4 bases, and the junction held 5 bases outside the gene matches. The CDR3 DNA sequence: TGTGCCAGCAGCGATGAGCAGGGGGCAGAGACCCAGTACTTC. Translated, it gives CASSDEQGAETQYF.

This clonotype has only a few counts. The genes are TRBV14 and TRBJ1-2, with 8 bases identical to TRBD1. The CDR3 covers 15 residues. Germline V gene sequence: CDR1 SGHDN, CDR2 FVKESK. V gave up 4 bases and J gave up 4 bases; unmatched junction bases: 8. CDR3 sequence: CASSPAGQGFYGYTF. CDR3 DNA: TGTGCCAGCAGCCCAGCAGGACAGGGATTCTATGGCTACACCTTC.

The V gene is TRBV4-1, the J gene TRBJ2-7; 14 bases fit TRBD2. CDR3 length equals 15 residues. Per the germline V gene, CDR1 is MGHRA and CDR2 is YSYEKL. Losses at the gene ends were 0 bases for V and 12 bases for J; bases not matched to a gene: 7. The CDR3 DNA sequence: TGCGCCAGCAGCCAAGATGGGACTAGCGGGAGAGGCCGGTACTTC. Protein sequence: CASSQDGTSGRGRYF.

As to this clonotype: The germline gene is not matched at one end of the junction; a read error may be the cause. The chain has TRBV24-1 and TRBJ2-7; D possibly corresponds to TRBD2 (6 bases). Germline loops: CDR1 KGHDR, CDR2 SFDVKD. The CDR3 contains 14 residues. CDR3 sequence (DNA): TGTGCCAGCAGTGCCGGCGGGGCCTTTTCCGAGCAGTACTTC. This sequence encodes CASSAGGAFSEQYF.

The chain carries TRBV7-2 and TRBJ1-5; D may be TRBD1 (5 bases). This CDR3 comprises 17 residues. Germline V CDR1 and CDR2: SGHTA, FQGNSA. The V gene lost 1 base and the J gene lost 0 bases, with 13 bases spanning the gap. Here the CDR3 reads CASSLDPAGFSNQPQHF. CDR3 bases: TGTGCCAGCAGCTTAGACCCGGCAGGGTTTAGCAATCAGCCCCAGCATTTT.

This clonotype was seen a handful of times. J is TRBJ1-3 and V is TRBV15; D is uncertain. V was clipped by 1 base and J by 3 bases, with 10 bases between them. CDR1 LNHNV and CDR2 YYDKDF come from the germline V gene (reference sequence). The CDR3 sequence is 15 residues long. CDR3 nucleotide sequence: TGTGCCACCAGCAGAGGAAAACTCCTTGGAAACACCATATATTTT. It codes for CATSRGKLLGNTIYF. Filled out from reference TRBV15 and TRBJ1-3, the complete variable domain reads DAMVIQNPRYQVTQFGKPVTLSCSQTLNHNVMYWYQQKSSQAPKLLFHYYDKDFNNEADTPDNFQSRRPNTSFCFLDIRSPGLGDTAMYLCATSRGKLLGNTIYFGEGSWLTVV.

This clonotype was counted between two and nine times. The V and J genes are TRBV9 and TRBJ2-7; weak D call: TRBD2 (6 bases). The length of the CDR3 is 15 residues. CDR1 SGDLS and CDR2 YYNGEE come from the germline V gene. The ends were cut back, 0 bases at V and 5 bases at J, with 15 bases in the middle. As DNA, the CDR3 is TGTGCCAGCAGCGTAGCTCTGGGGGGAAGGCACGAGCAGTACTTC. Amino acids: CASSVALGGRHEQYF.

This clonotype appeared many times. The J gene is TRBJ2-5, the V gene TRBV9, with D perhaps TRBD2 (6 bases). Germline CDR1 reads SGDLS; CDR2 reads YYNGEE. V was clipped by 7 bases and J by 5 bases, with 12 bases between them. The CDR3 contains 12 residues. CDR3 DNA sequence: TGTGCCAGCGGAGGGGAGTGGGAGACCCAGTACTTC. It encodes CASGGEWETQYF.

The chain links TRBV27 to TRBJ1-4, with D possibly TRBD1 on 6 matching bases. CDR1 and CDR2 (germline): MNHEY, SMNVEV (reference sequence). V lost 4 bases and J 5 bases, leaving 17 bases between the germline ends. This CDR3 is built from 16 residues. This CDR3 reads CASSYGTGHQNEKLFF. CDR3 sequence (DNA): TGTGCCAGCAGTTATGGGACGGGACATCAGAATGAAAAACTGTTTTTT.

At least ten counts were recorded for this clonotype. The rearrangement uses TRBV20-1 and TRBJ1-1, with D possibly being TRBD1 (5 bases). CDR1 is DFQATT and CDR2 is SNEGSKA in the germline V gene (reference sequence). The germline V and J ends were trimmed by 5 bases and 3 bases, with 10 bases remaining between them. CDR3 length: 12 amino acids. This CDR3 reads CSAQGLDTEAFF. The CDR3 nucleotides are TGCAGTGCTCAGGGTCTGGACACTGAAGCTTTCTTT.

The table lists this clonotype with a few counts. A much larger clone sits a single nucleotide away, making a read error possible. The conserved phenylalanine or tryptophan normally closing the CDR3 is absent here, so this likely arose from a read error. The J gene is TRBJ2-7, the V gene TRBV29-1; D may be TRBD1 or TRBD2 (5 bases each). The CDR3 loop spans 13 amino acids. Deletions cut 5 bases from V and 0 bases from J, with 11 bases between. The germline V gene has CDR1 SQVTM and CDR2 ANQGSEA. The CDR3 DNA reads TGCAGCGTTCGGGACCTCAGCTCCTACGAGCAGTACCTC. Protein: CSVRDLSSYEQYL.

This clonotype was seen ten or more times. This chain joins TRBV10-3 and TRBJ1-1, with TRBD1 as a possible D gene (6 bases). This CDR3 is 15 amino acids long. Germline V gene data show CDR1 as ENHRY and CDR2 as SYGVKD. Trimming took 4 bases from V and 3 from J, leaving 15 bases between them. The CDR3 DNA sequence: TGTGCCATCAGTGCCCCGGAGGGGGGAGACACTGAAGCTTTCTTT. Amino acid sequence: CAISAPEGGDTEAFF.

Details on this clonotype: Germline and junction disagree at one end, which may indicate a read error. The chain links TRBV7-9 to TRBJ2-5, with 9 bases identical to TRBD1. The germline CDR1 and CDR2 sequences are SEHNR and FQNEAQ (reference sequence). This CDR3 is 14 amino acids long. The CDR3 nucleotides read TGTGCCGGCAGGGACAGGGTCGGCGGAGAGACCCAGTACTTC. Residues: CAGRDRVGGETQYF.

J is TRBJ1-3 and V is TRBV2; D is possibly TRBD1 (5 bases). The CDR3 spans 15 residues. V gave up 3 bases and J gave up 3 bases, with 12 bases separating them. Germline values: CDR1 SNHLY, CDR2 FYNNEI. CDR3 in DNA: TGTGCCAGCAGTGATGGAGGGGCAGGTGGAAACACCATATATTTT. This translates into CASSDGGAGGNTIYF.

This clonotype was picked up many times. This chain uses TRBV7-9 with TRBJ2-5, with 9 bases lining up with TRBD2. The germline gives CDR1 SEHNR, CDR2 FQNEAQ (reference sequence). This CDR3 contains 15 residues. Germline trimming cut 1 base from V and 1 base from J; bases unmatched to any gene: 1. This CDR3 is CASSLGSGSQETQYF. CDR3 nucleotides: TGTGCCAGCAGCTTAGGTAGCGGGAGCCAAGAGACCCAGTACTTC. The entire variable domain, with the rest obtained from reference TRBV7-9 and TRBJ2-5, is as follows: DTGVSQNPRHKITKRGQNVTFRCDPISEHNRLYWYRQTLGQGPEFLTYFQNEAQLEKSRLLSDRFSAERPKGSFSTLEIQRTEQGDSAMYLCASSLGSGSQETQYFGPGTRLLVL.

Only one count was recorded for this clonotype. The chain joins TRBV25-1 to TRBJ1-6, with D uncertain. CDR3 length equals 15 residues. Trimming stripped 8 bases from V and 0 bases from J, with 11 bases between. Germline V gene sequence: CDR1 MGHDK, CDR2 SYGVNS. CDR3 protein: CASSPTFSYNSPLHF. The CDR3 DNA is TGTGCCAGCTCACCCACTTTCTCCTATAATTCACCCCTCCACTTT.

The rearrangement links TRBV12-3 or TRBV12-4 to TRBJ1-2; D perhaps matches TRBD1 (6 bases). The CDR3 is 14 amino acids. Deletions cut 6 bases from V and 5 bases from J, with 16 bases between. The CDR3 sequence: CASSGGPVGYGYTF. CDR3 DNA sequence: TGTGCCAGCAGCGGGGGGCCCGTGGGGTATGGCTACACCTTC.